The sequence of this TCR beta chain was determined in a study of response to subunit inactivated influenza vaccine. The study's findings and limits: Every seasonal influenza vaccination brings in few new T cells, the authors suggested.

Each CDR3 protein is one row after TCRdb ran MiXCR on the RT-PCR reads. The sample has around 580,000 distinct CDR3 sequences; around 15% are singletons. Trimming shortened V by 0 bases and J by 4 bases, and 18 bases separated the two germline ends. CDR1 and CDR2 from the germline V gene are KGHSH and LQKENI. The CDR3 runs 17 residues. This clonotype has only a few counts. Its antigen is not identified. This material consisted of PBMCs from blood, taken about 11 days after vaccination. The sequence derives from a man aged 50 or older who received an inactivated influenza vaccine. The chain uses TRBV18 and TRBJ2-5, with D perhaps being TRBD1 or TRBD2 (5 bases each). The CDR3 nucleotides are TGTGCCAGCTCACCACCGGGACGGACCAGTAAAGTAGAGACCCAGTACTTC. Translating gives CASSPPGRTSKVETQYF.